Listed here is a single T cell receptor (beta chain). Its antigen is still unknown. The repertoire was sequenced with immunoSEQ multiplex PCR; TCRdb's copy has only in-frame clones and lacks some. The data hold about 330,000 clones, with about 64% observed a single time. PBMCs were cryopreserved, and roughly 2.2 micrograms of genomic DNA from them went into TCR beta libraries. Germline V gene data show CDR1 as WNHNN and CDR2 as SYGVQD (reference sequence). Trimming removed 2 bases from V and 3 bases from J, with 20 bases in between. The CDR3 extends over 18 amino acids. The record originates from a study of cytotoxic CD8 clonotypes in ibrutinib-treated CLL. At the level of the study: Among patients, around 25 responded partially and 2 completely; 14 then stayed remitted and roughly 12 progressed after median 68 months. Study conclusions and caveats: Patients showed higher baseline clonality than age-matched healthy donors, and it tracked circulating CD8+ T-cell counts. The study found clonality rose at ibrutinib response, then fell toward baseline at progression.

Sequenced here: PBMCs, sampled after 36 months of ibrutinib treatment. The genes are TRBV10-1 and TRBJ2-1; no clear D gene. This clonotype was obtained from a human donor with chronic lymphocytic leukemia. CDR3 in DNA: TGCGCCAGCAGTGAGACCACCCCTGTACCAACGGGCTACAATGAGCAGTTCTTC. It is translated as CASSETTPVPTGYNEQFF.